The rows below give T cell receptor beta chains drawn from one sample of a study of identical twins. One entry per CDR3 protein, called by TCRdb with MiXCR from the 5' RACE reads. The sample shows around 250,000 distinct CDR3 sequences, around 8.3% of them seen only once. These sequences were also reported in another study, on yellow fever vaccine responses in identical twins.

Sequenced input: CD8+ T cells sorted from blood. Receptors originate from a young woman in good health. Both conserved end residues are part of each CDR3. D genes are given only for firm matches. For some rows the clone size is stated as once, few or many, or as a class when expanded; others skip it.

TRBJ2-5 | TRBD2 | TRBV28 | few | TGTGCCAGCAGCGGACCCTCCGATGGACTAGCGGATCAAGAGACCCAGTACTTC | CASSGPSDGLADQETQYF
TRBJ2-1 | - | TRBV29-1 | many | TGCAGCGCAGGACGGGACTACAATGAGCAGTTCTTC | CSAGRDYNEQFF
TRBJ1-1 | - | TRBV7-8 | many | TGTGCCAGCACAAACCGGGGTAACACTGAAGCTTTCTTT | CASTNRGNTEAFF
TRBJ2-1 | - | TRBV27 | - | TGTGCCAGCAGTTTTGCGCAGGGGAGGAAGGATGAGCAGTTCTTC | CASSFAQGRKDEQFF
TRBJ2-7 | - | TRBV12-3/TRBV12-4 | many | TGTGCCAGCACCACGGTCGAGGATCCCCTCGAGCAGTACTTC | CASTTVEDPLEQYF
TRBJ1-2 | TRBD1 | TRBV3-1 | few | TGTGCCAGCAGCCATATCCTAACAGGGGAATATGGCTACACCTTC | CASSHILTGEYGYTF
TRBJ2-7 | - | TRBV10-3 | few | TGTGCCATCAGTGATGGGGTATACGAGCAGTACTTC | CAISDGVYEQYF
TRBJ2-7 | - | TRBV18 | few | TGTGCCAGCTCACTCCGGAGGAGCTTTCTCTCCTACGAGCAGTACTTC | CASSLRRSFLSYEQYF
TRBJ2-2 | - | TRBV12-3/TRBV12-4 | many | TGTGCCAGCAGTCCTACAGGGAGAGGTTGGACCGGGGAGCTGTTTTTT | CASSPTGRGWTGELFF
TRBJ1-2 | - | TRBV12-3/TRBV12-4 | few | TGTGCCAGCAGTTTCGGGGTTGGCTACACCTTC | CASSFGVGYTF
TRBJ2-1 | - | TRBV4-3 | many | TGCGCCAGCAGCCAAGACGCGGGTGCCGCCTACAATGAGCAGTTCTTC | CASSQDAGAAYNEQFF
TRBJ1-2 | - | TRBV7-8 | - | TGTGCCAGCAGCTTAGCAGGACAAAACAGGGACGGCTACACCTTC | CASSLAGQNRDGYTF
TRBJ2-1 | - | TRBV28 | many | TGTGCCAGCAGGGACAGCTCCTACAATGAGCAGTTCTTC | CASRDSSYNEQFF
TRBJ2-5 | - | TRBV11-2 | few | TGTGCCAGCAGCTTACCAGGTTCACAAGAGACCCAGTACTTC | CASSLPGSQETQYF
TRBJ2-5 | TRBD1 | TRBV27 | - | TGTGCCAGCAAAACAGGGGGAGGTCTAGAGACCCAGTACTTC | CASKTGGGLETQYF
TRBJ2-1 | TRBD1 | TRBV6-1 | few | TGTGCCAGCAACCCCGGGACAGGGGGCGTTGAGCAGTTCTTC | CASNPGTGGVEQFF